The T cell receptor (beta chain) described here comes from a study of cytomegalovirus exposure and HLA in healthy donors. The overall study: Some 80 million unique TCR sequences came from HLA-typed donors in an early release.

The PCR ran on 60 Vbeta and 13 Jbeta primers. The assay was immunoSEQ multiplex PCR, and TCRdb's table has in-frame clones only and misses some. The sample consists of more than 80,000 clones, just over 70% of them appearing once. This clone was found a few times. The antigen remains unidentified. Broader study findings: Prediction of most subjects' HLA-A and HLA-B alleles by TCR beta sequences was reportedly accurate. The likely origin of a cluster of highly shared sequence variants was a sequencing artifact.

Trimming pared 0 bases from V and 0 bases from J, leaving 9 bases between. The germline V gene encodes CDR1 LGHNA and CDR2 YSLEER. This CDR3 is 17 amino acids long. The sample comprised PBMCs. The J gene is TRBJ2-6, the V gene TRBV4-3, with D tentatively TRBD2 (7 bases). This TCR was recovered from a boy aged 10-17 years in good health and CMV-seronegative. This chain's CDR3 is CASSQEGGASGANVLTF. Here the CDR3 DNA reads TGCGCCAGCAGCCAAGAGGGGGGGGCCTCTGGGGCCAACGTCCTGACTTTC.